A selection of T cell receptor beta chains follows, all from one sample in a study of shared clonotypes between healthy human individuals. Method: immunoSEQ multiplex PCR; TCRdb's copy keeps in-frame clones and lacks some. Among about 600,000 clones listed, roughly 95% were seen once. What was sequenced was naive CD8+ T cells sorted from blood. The receptors were gathered from a woman aged 25 to 45 in good health. The CDR3 runs from the conserved cysteine through the conserved F or W. A D gene is named only where the DNA matches it firmly. Size is stated for part of the rows, as once, few or many counts, or as a class when the clone is expanded.

V: TRBV19; J: TRBJ2-3; D: NA; size: once; length: 14; DNA: TGTGCCAGTAGTTGGACAGAAAACACAGATACGCAGTATTTT; CDR3: CASSWTENTDTQYF
V: TRBV15; J: TRBJ1-5; D: TRBD1; size: NA; length: 16; DNA: TGTGCCACCAGCGAAACGACAGGGAGAATCAATCAGCCCCAGCATTTT; CDR3: CATSETTGRINQPQHF
V: TRBV14; J: TRBJ2-2; D: NA; size: NA; length: 14; DNA: TGTGCCAGCAGCCAAACGGTGAACACCGGGGAGCTGTTTTTT; CDR3: CASSQTVNTGELFF
V: TRBV6-1; J: TRBJ2-7; D: TRBD1; size: NA; length: 12; DNA: TGTGCCAGCAGCGGACAGGCCTACGAGCAGTACTTC; CDR3: CASSGQAYEQYF
V: TRBV5-1; J: TRBJ2-5; D: NA; size: NA; length: 14; DNA: TGCGCCAGCAGCTTGGAAATGGACCGTGGGGAGCAGTACTTC; CDR3: CASSLEMDRGEQYF
V: TRBV27; J: TRBJ1-1; D: TRBD1; size: NA; length: 15; DNA: TGTGCCAGCAGTTCCCGGACAGGGGAGAACACTGAAGCTTTCTTT; CDR3: CASSSRTGENTEAFF
V: TRBV5-8; J: TRBJ2-7; D: TRBD1; size: NA; length: 12; DNA: TGTGCCAGCAGTAACAGGGGGTACGAGCAGTACTTC; CDR3: CASSNRGYEQYF
V: TRBV15; J: TRBJ2-2; D: TRBD2; size: NA; length: 17; DNA: TGTGCCACCAGCAGAGATCGCGGGAGGGCTTTTATCGGGGAGCTGTTTTTT; CDR3: CATSRDRGRAFIGELFF
V: TRBV29-1; J: TRBJ1-3; D: NA; size: NA; length: 18; DNA: TGCAGCGTCGCCGGGGACAACCGCGGGGGCCTCTCTGGAAACACCATATATTTT; CDR3: CSVAGDNRGGLSGNTIYF
V: TRBV7-9; J: TRBJ2-7; D: TRBD1; size: NA; length: 16; DNA: TGTGCCAGCAGCTGGGACCGGGACAGCTCCATCTACGAGCAGTACTTC; CDR3: CASSWDRDSSIYEQYF
V: TRBV6-1; J: TRBJ2-3; D: TRBD2; size: once; length: 17; DNA: TGTGCCAGCAGTGAAGTGCGGCTAGCGGGAGCCGCGGATACGCAGTATTTT; CDR3: CASSEVRLAGAADTQYF
V: TRBV6-6; J: TRBJ2-7; D: TRBD2; size: NA; length: 15; DNA: TGTGCCAGCAGTTACTCTGGCGGGAGCTCCTACGAGCAGTACTTC; CDR3: CASSYSGGSSYEQYF
V: TRBV2; J: TRBJ2-2; D: NA; size: few; length: 11; DNA: TGTGCCAGCAAGGACACCGGGGAGCTGTTTTTT; CDR3: CASKDTGELFF
V: TRBV27; J: TRBJ2-1; D: NA; size: NA; length: 12; DNA: TGTGCCAGCAGTGTAGGGGGGAATGAGCAGTTCTTC; CDR3: CASSVGGNEQFF
V: TRBV7-7; J: TRBJ2-7; D: NA; size: NA; length: 16; DNA: TGTGCCAGCAGCGTATCCATGGGATTCCCCCCCTACGAGCAGTACTTC; CDR3: CASSVSMGFPPYEQYF
V: TRBV4-1; J: TRBJ1-1; D: TRBD1; size: NA; length: 15; DNA: TGCGCCAGCAGCCAATCGGACAGGCTGAACACTGAAGCTTTCTTT; CDR3: CASSQSDRLNTEAFF
V: TRBV5-1; J: TRBJ1-2; D: NA; size: once; length: 16; DNA: TGCGCCAGCAGCTTGGAAGGCCCCGCCGAGGGCTATGGCTACACCTTC; CDR3: CASSLEGPAEGYGYTF
V: TRBV4-1; J: TRBJ2-7; D: NA; size: NA; length: 13; DNA: TGCGCCAGCAGCCCCAGGATGGGTGGCGAGCAGTACTTC; CDR3: CASSPRMGGEQYF
V: TRBV2; J: TRBJ1-5; D: NA; size: NA; length: 12; DNA: TGTGCCAGCAGTCTGGGCTCTCAGCCCCAGCATTTT; CDR3: CASSLGSQPQHF
V: TRBV14; J: TRBJ1-4; D: NA; size: NA; length: 14; DNA: TGTGCCAGCAGCCCGGACATCAACGGGGAAAAACTGTTTTTT; CDR3: CASSPDINGEKLFF